The 23 T cell receptor beta chains listed next were all sequenced from one sample in a study of cytomegalovirus exposure and HLA in healthy donors. Vbeta (60) and Jbeta (13) primers were used in the PCR. The repertoire was sequenced with immunoSEQ multiplex PCR; TCRdb's copy has only in-frame clones and lacks some. In the table there are about 150,000 clones, approximately 74% of which are singletons. Specimen: PBMCs. The source of these receptors is a man aged 18 to 29 in good health and CMV-seropositive.

The rearrangement links TRBV14 to TRBJ2-7; D is undetermined. This CDR3 comprises 13 residues. Per the germline V gene, CDR1 is SGHDN and CDR2 is FVKESK. V was trimmed by 0 bases and J by 3 bases, leaving 6 bases between them. The CDR3 nucleotides read TGTGCCAGCAGCCAAGATCGAGGCTACGAGCAGTACTTC. Protein product: CASSQDRGYEQYF.

The V gene is TRBV2, the J gene TRBJ2-2; 9 bases line up with TRBD1. V dropped 7 bases and J dropped 5; count of bases not matched to a gene: 14. Germline V gene sequence: CDR1 SNHLY, CDR2 FYNNEI. The CDR3 contains 17 residues. For the CDR3, the DNA is TGTGCCAGCACCGAACCGGGACAGGGCTTGGGGACCGGGGAGCTGTTTTTT. Amino acid sequence: CASTEPGQGLGTGELFF.

This chain's CDR3 is CSVDQGSYNEQFF. In nucleotides, the CDR3 is TGCAGCGTTGATCAGGGGTCCTACAATGAGCAGTTCTTC. V is TRBV29-1 and J is TRBJ2-1, with D maybe TRBD1 (6 bases). This CDR3 is built from 13 residues. CDR1 is SQVTM and CDR2 is ANQGSEA in the germline V gene. V shed 3 bases and J shed 1 base, with 7 bases lying between them.

The rearrangement links TRBV29-1 to TRBJ2-7; 12 bases line up with TRBD2. This CDR3 contains 14 residues. Germline V gene sequence: CDR1 SQVTM, CDR2 ANQGSEA. Trimming took 3 bases from V and 7 from J; bases not matched to a gene: 7. The CDR3 is CSVDLAGGTGEQYF. The DNA for the CDR3 is TGCAGCGTTGACCTAGCGGGGGGGACAGGGGAGCAGTACTTC.

Notes on this clone: Compared with germline, one end of the junction differs, possibly owing to a read error. Here the CDR3 reads CASSASGGNNEQFF. DNA for the CDR3: TGTGCTAGCAGCGCCTCGGGGGGGAACAATGAGCAGTTCTTC. This chain connects TRBV7-7 to TRBJ2-1, with 8 bases that match TRBD2. Germline V gene lookup returns CDR1 SSHAT and CDR2 FNYEAQ (reference sequence). This CDR3 has 14 residues.

V is TRBV7-2 and J is TRBJ1-2; D is unclear. The V gene lost 4 bases and the J gene lost 8 bases, with 20 bases spanning the gap. Germline CDR1 reads SGHTA; CDR2 reads FQGNSA. This CDR3 contains 15 residues. The CDR3 sequence is CASSSTYAGNEGYTF. In DNA form, the CDR3 reads TGTGCCAGCAGCTCGACCTACGCAGGAAACGAGGGCTACACCTTC.

The chain employs TRBV5-6 and TRBJ2-7, with 13 bases lining up with TRBD2. Per the germline V gene, CDR1 is SGHDT and CDR2 is YYEEEE. The CDR3 is 15 amino acids. The V and J ends lost 4 bases and 3 bases, in that order; junction bases with no gene match: 4. Here the CDR3 reads CASSRTSGSIYEQYF. For the CDR3, the DNA is TGTGCCAGCAGCAGGACTAGCGGGAGTATCTACGAGCAGTACTTC.

The V and J genes are TRBV5-6 and TRBJ1-2; D is ambiguous. Germline V gene sequence: CDR1 SGHDT, CDR2 YYEEEE. Trimming stripped 3 bases from V and 5 bases from J, with 17 bases between. The CDR3 is 15 residues long. CDR3 nucleotides: TGTGCCAGCAGCTATCCGGGAACAGCGGATTATGGCTACACCTTC. This encodes CASSYPGTADYGYTF. The entire variable domain, with the rest obtained from reference TRBV5-6 and TRBJ1-2, is as follows: DAGVTQSPTHLIKTRGQQVTLRCSPKSGHDTVSWYQQALGQGPQFIFQYYEEEERQRGNFPDRFSGHQFPNYSSELNVNALLLGDSALYLCASSYPGTADYGYTFGSGTRLTVV.

This chain links TRBV11-2 with TRBJ2-5, with D perhaps matching TRBD2 (5 bases). The V end was cut by 1 base, the J end by 2 bases, with 14 bases between. Germline lookup yields CDR1 SGHAT and CDR2 FQNNGV. CDR3 size: 16 residues. Written as DNA, the CDR3 is TGTGCCAGCAGCTTAGGGACTTTGAGAGGACAAGAGACCCAGTACTTC. This encodes CASSLGTLRGQETQYF.

The genes are TRBV28 and TRBJ1-4; TRBD1 agrees at 12 bases. The length of the CDR3 is 15 residues. The V gene end was trimmed by 6 bases and the J gene end by 2 bases; junction bases not matched to a gene: 1. Germline-derived CDR1 and CDR2 are MDHEN and SYDVKM. DNA of the CDR3: TGTGCCAGCAGCGGGACAGGGGGCACTAATGAAAAACTGTTTTTT. The encoded protein is CASSGTGGTNEKLFF.

The rearrangement links TRBV27 to TRBJ2-7, with 10 bases aligning to TRBD2. Germline V CDR1 and CDR2: MNHEY, SMNVEV (reference sequence). J gave up 2 bases and V 0 bases, and 4 bases lay outside the gene matches. The CDR3 spans 16 residues. The CDR3: CASSLSPSGGTYEQYF. The CDR3 nucleotides are TGTGCCAGCAGTTTATCGCCTAGCGGGGGTACCTACGAGCAGTACTTC.

The chain links TRBV6-1 to TRBJ2-7; D perhaps matches TRBD1 (6 bases). V lost 4 bases to trimming and J lost 1 base, with 11 bases between them. The germline CDR1 and CDR2 sequences are MNHNS and SASEGT. CDR3 size: 14 residues. The CDR3 spells CASSADRYSYEQYF. In DNA form, the CDR3 reads TGTGCCAGCAGTGCCGACAGGTATTCCTACGAGCAGTACTTC.

This sequence joins TRBV28 and TRBJ2-3; TRBD1 matches at 8 bases. CDR3 length equals 16 residues. Per the germline V gene, CDR1 is MDHEN and CDR2 is SYDVKM. The ends lost 5 bases at V and 5 bases at J; junction bases unmatched: 12. The CDR3 protein is CASSLGGQGVQDTQYF. DNA of the CDR3: TGTGCCAGCAGTCTGGGCGGACAGGGTGTTCAAGATACGCAGTATTTT.

The chain links TRBV7-9 to TRBJ1-2, with D maybe TRBD1 (6 bases). The CDR3 covers 14 residues. V was shortened by 1 base and J by 4 bases, with 10 bases between the two germline ends. The germline V gene encodes CDR1 SEHNR and CDR2 FQNEAQ (reference sequence). This CDR3 is CASSLGQVGYGYTF. The CDR3 region has the DNA TGTGCCAGCAGCTTAGGACAGGTCGGCTATGGCTACACCTTC.

Regarding this clone: At the DNA level, this CDR3 is encoded by other sequences in the same sample as well. V and J are TRBV6-1 and TRBJ2-7, with a possible D match to TRBD1 (5 bases). This CDR3 has 12 residues. V gave up 2 bases and J gave up 3 bases, with 5 bases separating them. The germline gives CDR1 MNHNS, CDR2 SASEGT. The CDR3 reads CASSERGYEQYF. CDR3 nucleotides: TGTGCCAGCAGTGAAAGGGGCTACGAGCAGTACTTC.

The genes are TRBV5-1 and TRBJ2-7; 15 bases map to TRBD2. This CDR3 is built from 17 residues. V trimming: 3 bases; J trimming: 2 bases; junction bases outside the gene matches: 6. From germline, CDR1 is SGHRS and CDR2 YFSETQ. The CDR3 nucleotides are TGCGCCAGCAGCTCCGGGACTAGCGGGGGGCGGGCCTACGAGCAGTACTTC. The encoded protein is CASSSGTSGGRAYEQYF.

This chain joins TRBV9 and TRBJ2-7, with 8 bases fitting TRBD1. This CDR3 comprises 14 residues. Unmatched junction bases numbered 2, after V lost 0 bases and J lost 3 bases. The germline V gene has CDR1 SGDLS and CDR2 YYNGEE. The CDR3 nucleotides read TGTGCCAGCAGCGTAGGACAGGGGATCTACGAGCAGTACTTC. This encodes CASSVGQGIYEQYF.

This clone turned up a few times. V is TRBV4-1 and J is TRBJ1-6; D is unclear. CDR1 is MGHRA, CDR2 YSYEKL, per germline. V shed 4 bases and J shed 0 bases, with 7 bases lying between them. CDR3 length: 15 amino acids. In DNA form, the CDR3 reads TGCGCCAGCAGCCCAACGAGCTCCTATAATTCACCCCTCCACTTT. The encoded protein is CASSPTSSYNSPLHF.

In regard to this clone: Germline is not matched at one junction end, which may reflect a read error. This chain links TRBV7-9 with TRBJ2-7; 8 nucleotides match TRBD1. CDR1 and CDR2 (germline): SEHNR, FQNEAQ (reference sequence). This CDR3 comprises 11 residues. CDR3 sequence (DNA): TGTGCCAGCAGTTTAGGGACAGGAGGGAACTTC. This translates into CASSLGTGGNF. Supplemented by reference TRBV7-9 and TRBJ2-7, the full variable domain reads DTGVSQNPRHKITKRGQNVTFRCDPISEHNRLYWYRQTLGQGPEFLTYFQNEAQLEKSRLLSDRFSAERPKGSFSTLEIQRTEQGDSAMYLCASSLGTGGNFGPGTRLTVT.

The chain combines TRBV28 with TRBJ2-7; weak D call: TRBD2 (5 bases). V was pared by 6 bases and J by 4 bases, with 16 bases between. Germline CDR1 and CDR2: MDHEN and SYDVKM. The CDR3 length is 14 residues. CDR3 sequence reads: CASSMDSPLYEQYF. The DNA for the CDR3 is TGTGCCAGCAGCATGGACTCTCCCTTATACGAGCAGTACTTC.

The genes are TRBV6-5 and TRBJ2-3; TRBD2 matches at 8 bases. Germline CDR1 is MNHEY and CDR2 is SVGAGI. This CDR3 comprises 14 residues. Germline trimming cut 6 bases from V and 2 bases from J; bases unmatched to any gene: 4. The CDR3 sequence: CASSRGGHTDTQYF. CDR3 DNA sequence: TGTGCCAGCAGCCGGGGGGGCCACACAGATACGCAGTATTTT.

In its sample, this clone was seen once. The genes are TRBV7-2 and TRBJ1-3; 8 bases align to TRBD1. The CDR3 covers 16 residues. V lost 3 bases to trimming and J lost 2 bases; unmatched junction nucleotides: 6. CDR1 is SGHTA, CDR2 FQGNSA, per germline. The CDR3 here is CASSFTSGGPGNTIYF. The CDR3 bases are TGTGCCAGCAGCTTCACCTCAGGGGGCCCTGGAAACACCATATATTTT.

V is TRBV25-1 and J is TRBJ2-5, with D possibly TRBD2 on 6 matching bases. The CDR3 is 16 residues long. CDR1 is MGHDK, CDR2 SYGVNS, per germline. V was clipped by 7 bases and J by 3 bases, with 21 bases between them. Written as DNA, the CDR3 is TGTGCCAGCACCCCTTCGCCAGGGTGGGAGGAAGAGACCCAGTACTTC. This translates into CASTPSPGWEEETQYF.